This TCR beta chain was retrieved from a study of T cell responses to AZD1222 COVID-19 vaccine. Concerning this clone: Its specificity is not known.

Findings and caveats of the study: White British ancestry dominated among donors, who included more females, and clonal diversity was possibly underestimated.

Profiled with immunoSEQ multiplex PCR; TCRdb holds only in-frame clones, not every one. The table has some 150,000 clones, around 91% seen once; the top ten hold less than 5.5%. This sequence was found in an adult in good health. This sample comprised peripheral blood, obtained on day 0 of AZD1222 vaccination.

The CDR3, as DNA: TGTGCCAGCAGCTTACGAGGGGGGGCTAGAGTGGAGACCCAGTACTTC. This codes for CASSLRGGARVETQYF. This chain uses TRBV11-1 with TRBJ2-5; D is perhaps TRBD2 (7 bases). The germline CDR1 and CDR2 sequences are SGHAT and FQDESV (reference sequence). Trimming removed 2 bases from V and 5 bases from J, with 18 bases in between. CDR3 length: 16 residues.